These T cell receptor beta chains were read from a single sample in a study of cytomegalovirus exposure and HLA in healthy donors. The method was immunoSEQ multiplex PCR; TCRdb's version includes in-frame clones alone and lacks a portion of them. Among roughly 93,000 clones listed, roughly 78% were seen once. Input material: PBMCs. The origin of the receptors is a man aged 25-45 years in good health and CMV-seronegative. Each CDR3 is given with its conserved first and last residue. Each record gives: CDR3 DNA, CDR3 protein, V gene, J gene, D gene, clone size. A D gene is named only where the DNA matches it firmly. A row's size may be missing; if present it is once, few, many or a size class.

DNA: TGTGCCATCAGTTCGTTGGAGTACGAGCAGTACTTC
CDR3: CAISSLEYEQYF
V: TRBV10-3
J: TRBJ2-7
D: .
size: .

DNA: TGTGCCAGTAGTATCGCCGGGTCAACTAATGAAAAACTGTTTTTT
CDR3: CASSIAGSTNEKLFF
V: TRBV19
J: TRBJ1-4
D: .
size: .

DNA: TGTGCCAGCTCACCAACCCCACAGGGAGAGACCCAGTACTTC
CDR3: CASSPTPQGETQYF
V: TRBV18
J: TRBJ2-5
D: .
size: .

DNA: TGCAGCGTTGAAGGGTTGGACAGGGGGCCCTACAATGAGCAGTTCTTC
CDR3: CSVEGLDRGPYNEQFF
V: TRBV29-1
J: TRBJ2-1
D: TRBD1
size: once

DNA: TGTGCCAGCAGTTTAGGGGCAGTTGAAGCTTTCTTT
CDR3: CASSLGAVEAFF
V: TRBV28
J: TRBJ1-1
D: .
size: .

DNA: TGTGCCAGCAGTTACAACAGGGAGAACACTGAAGCTTTCTTT
CDR3: CASSYNRENTEAFF
V: TRBV6-5
J: TRBJ1-1
D: .
size: .

DNA: TGCGCCAGCAGTGATCTGGGACTAGGGCCCTACGAGCAGTACTTC
CDR3: CASSDLGLGPYEQYF
V: TRBV10-1
J: TRBJ2-7
D: TRBD2
size: few

DNA: TGTGCCAGCAGCGTAGAGCCGGACATCTCACAGATAACGCAGTATTTT
CDR3: CASSVEPDISQITQYF
V: TRBV9
J: TRBJ2-3
D: .
size: .

DNA: TGCAGCACTGGACAGGCTTACAATGAGCAGTTCTTC
CDR3: CSTGQAYNEQFF
V: TRBV29-1
J: TRBJ2-1
D: TRBD1
size: .

DNA: TGCGCCAGCAGCTTGGAGCCAGGGGTCCCAGATACGCAGTATTTT
CDR3: CASSLEPGVPDTQYF
V: TRBV5-1
J: TRBJ2-3
D: .
size: .

DNA: TGTGCCAGCAGTGGGGACAGGTACAATGAGCAGTTCTTC
CDR3: CASSGDRYNEQFF
V: TRBV25-1
J: TRBJ2-1
D: TRBD1
size: .

DNA: TGTGCCAGCAGTGCAGGGGGTTACGAGCAGTACTTC
CDR3: CASSAGGYEQYF
V: TRBV25-1
J: TRBJ2-7
D: TRBD1
size: .

DNA: TGTGCCAGCAGCCAAGTCTCCACTGAAGCTTTCTTT
CDR3: CASSQVSTEAFF
V: TRBV14
J: TRBJ1-1
D: .
size: .

DNA: TGTGCCAGCAGCTTGGACAGCCACTCCTACGAGCAGTACTTC
CDR3: CASSLDSHSYEQYF
V: TRBV5-4
J: TRBJ2-7
D: .
size: .

DNA: TGTGCCAGCAGTGCGAAGGACAGGGGGAACACTGAAGCTTTCTTT
CDR3: CASSAKDRGNTEAFF
V: TRBV25-1
J: TRBJ1-1
D: TRBD1
size: .

DNA: TGTGCCAGCAGCGATCTATTAATCTCGGGGGGAAGCACCGGGGAGCTGTTTTTT
CDR3: CASSDLLISGGSTGELFF
V: TRBV11-2
J: TRBJ2-2
D: TRBD2
size: .

DNA: TGTGCCAGCAGTGAATCTGGATTGGAGGACAGGCTGTTCTTC
CDR3: CASSESGLEDRLFF
V: TRBV25-1
J: TRBJ2-1
D: TRBD1
size: .

DNA: TGTGCCAGTAGTATTAGGAGTAGGAGGGGCGCCGGGGAGCTGTTTTTT
CDR3: CASSIRSRRGAGELFF
V: TRBV19
J: TRBJ2-2
D: .
size: once

DNA: TGCGCCAGCAGCCAAGAACTGGGACAGCCTACCTACGAGCAGTACTTC
CDR3: CASSQELGQPTYEQYF
V: TRBV4-3
J: TRBJ2-7
D: TRBD1
size: .

DNA: TGTGCCAGCAGTTCCCTCCGGACAGGGAATGAGCAGTTCTTC
CDR3: CASSSLRTGNEQFF
V: TRBV27
J: TRBJ2-1
D: TRBD1
size: few

DNA: TGTGCCAGCAGCGCCAAGACAGTTGGGAATTCACCCCTCCACTTT
CDR3: CASSAKTVGNSPLHF
V: TRBV6-1
J: TRBJ1-6
D: .
size: .

DNA: TGCGCCAGCAGCCAATCTGCGGGGGGACAGGGGGCGAGGCAGCCCCAGCATTTT
CDR3: CASSQSAGGQGARQPQHF
V: TRBV4-3
J: TRBJ1-5
D: TRBD1
size: .

DNA: TGTGCCATCACGAGGGGGACGAATAATTCACCCCTCCACTTT
CDR3: CAITRGTNNSPLHF
V: TRBV10-3
J: TRBJ1-6
D: .
size: .

DNA: TGCGCCAGCAGCACACTAGCGCCGGGCACCGGGGAGCTGTTTTTT
CDR3: CASSTLAPGTGELFF
V: TRBV5-1
J: TRBJ2-2
D: TRBD2
size: .

DNA: TGCGCCAGCAGCTTATTCTCGGCGGGGGACGTGGTTGCAACTAATGAAAAACTGTTTTTT
CDR3: CASSLFSAGDVVATNEKLFF
V: TRBV5-1
J: TRBJ1-4
D: .
size: .

DNA: TGTGCCAGCAGCCAAGGAGGAGGTGTCGGGGAGCTGTTTTTT
CDR3: CASSQGGGVGELFF
V: TRBV4-2
J: TRBJ2-2
D: .
size: .

DNA: TGCGCCAGGAGCAGGATTAACTATGGCTACACCTTC
CDR3: CARSRINYGYTF
V: TRBV23-1
J: TRBJ1-2
D: .
size: .

DNA: TGCGCCAGCAGCTTGGGACAGGGGGGAGATGAGCAGTTCTTC
CDR3: CASSLGQGGDEQFF
V: TRBV5-1
J: TRBJ2-1
D: TRBD1
size: .

DNA: TGTGCCAGCAGTGAAGCTGTAGGGAGTAGCCAGCCCCAGCATTTT
CDR3: CASSEAVGSSQPQHF
V: TRBV6-1
J: TRBJ1-5
D: .
size: .

DNA: TGTGCCAGCTCACCACCCAAGGACAGGGGGCGAAGAGACACTGAAGCTTTCTTT
CDR3: CASSPPKDRGRRDTEAFF
V: TRBV18
J: TRBJ1-1
D: TRBD1
size: .

DNA: TGTGCCAGCAGCAATGAACAGGGTAGGAGCTCCTACGAGCAGTACTTC
CDR3: CASSNEQGRSSYEQYF
V: TRBV21-1
J: TRBJ2-7
D: .
size: .